Following are 6 T cell receptor beta chains from one sample sequenced in a study of a mutant IDH1 vaccine in newly diagnosed glioma. Documented time point: baseline, week 1 (first vaccination visit). Treatment noted: pre-vaccination baseline after standard-of-care therapy. Some clones are missing from TCRdb's copy, which holds only in-frame ones; the method was immunoSEQ multiplex PCR. The sample records tens of thousands of clones, roughly 80% being singletons. The starting material was PBMCs, obtained from a glioma patient treated with radiotherapy, temozolomide or both. The receptors were sampled from a man aged 18-30 years with glioma.

V gene TRBV6-6 combines with J gene TRBJ1-4; 8 positions agree with TRBD1. V trimming: 4 bases; J trimming: 8 bases; junction bases outside the gene matches: 6. The length of the CDR3 is 14 residues. Germline values: CDR1 MNHNY, CDR2 SVGAGI (reference sequence). The CDR3 sequence is CASSLDRVEEKLFF. Here the CDR3 DNA reads TGTGCCAGCAGTTTGGACAGGGTGGAAGAAAAACTGTTTTTT.

The chain recombines TRBV27 with TRBJ1-5; maybe TRBD1 (5 bases). Germline CDR1 and CDR2: MNHEY and SMNVEV (reference sequence). V was cut by 5 bases and J by 7 bases, with 15 bases left in between. CDR3 length equals 14 residues. In DNA, the CDR3 is TGTGCCAGCAGTCTTACGGGGGTTTGGCAGCCCCAGCATTTT. It codes for CASSLTGVWQPQHF.

This chain uses TRBV4-1 with TRBJ1-3; TRBD1 is a possible D gene (6 bases). Germline assignment: CDR1 MGHRA and CDR2 YSYEKL. The CDR3 covers 16 residues. V lost 5 bases, J lost 3 bases, and 17 bases lay in between. CDR3: CASSAQGRERGNTIYF. CDR3 bases: TGCGCCAGCAGCGCACAGGGCCGGGAGCGTGGAAACACCATATATTTT.

The V call is TRBV9, the J call TRBJ1-1, with a possible D match to TRBD1 (5 bases). The V gene's germline CDR1 is SGDLS and CDR2 YYNGEE. The CDR3 spans 14 residues. Trimming stripped 4 bases from V and 0 bases from J, with 10 bases between. The CDR3 loop reads CASSSLTVNTEAFF. The DNA for the CDR3 is TGTGCCAGCAGCTCTCTGACAGTGAACACTGAAGCTTTCTTT.

The V call is TRBV19, the J call TRBJ1-1; 9 bases fit TRBD1. V lost 7 bases to trimming and J lost 8 bases; unmatched junction nucleotides: 8. The V gene's germline CDR1 is LNHDA and CDR2 SQIVND (reference sequence). This CDR3 region has 13 residues. The CDR3 region is CASTKTGGKEAFF. The CDR3 coding sequence is TGTGCCAGTACCAAGACAGGGGGGAAAGAAGCTTTCTTT.

The chain has TRBV6-6 and TRBJ2-5; D call uncertain. The CDR3 is 12 residues long. CDR1 and CDR2 from the germline V gene are MNHNY and SVGAGI (reference sequence). V was cut by 6 bases and J by 2 bases, with 7 bases left in between. The CDR3 DNA sequence: TGTGCCAGCAGGACCCCACAAGAGACCCAGTACTTC. Translated, it gives CASRTPQETQYF.